One sample yielded the 32 T cell receptor beta chains listed below, sequenced in a study of blood T cell repertoires in COVID-19. The data were produced by immunoSEQ multiplex PCR, yet TCRdb's version contains in-frame clones alone and is incomplete. The table lists roughly 75,000 clones, over 65% of them singletons. The sequencing input was peripheral blood. These receptor sequences come from a woman aged 70-85 years with acute or convalescent COVID-19.

The rearrangement uses TRBV6-5 and TRBJ1-4, with a weak D call TRBD1 (6 bases). Looked up from germline, CDR1 is MNHEY and CDR2 is SVGAGI. This CDR3 contains 15 residues. With 2 bases removed from V and 4 bases from J, the gap between germline ends came to 11 bases. The CDR3 loop is CASSYRGGHNEKLFF. CDR3 bases: TGTGCCAGCAGTTACAGGGGGGGTCATAATGAAAAACTGTTTTTT.

This rearrangement joins TRBV7-2 to TRBJ2-6; D is uncertain. V lost 5 bases and J lost 3, with 11 bases in between. Germline CDR1 is SGHTA and CDR2 is FQGNSA. This CDR3 contains 15 residues. The CDR3 loop reads CASSQFTGGANVLTF. The CDR3 region has the DNA TGTGCCAGCAGCCAGTTCACGGGTGGGGCCAACGTCCTGACTTTC.

This rearrangement joins TRBV2 to TRBJ1-5, with D perhaps TRBD1 (5 bases). CDR1 and CDR2 from the germline V gene are SNHLY and FYNNEI. The CDR3 is made up of 14 amino acids. Between the trimmed V and J ends, which lost 0 bases and 6 bases, there was a span of 9 bases. This CDR3 is CASSEARGIQPQHF. In nucleotides, the CDR3 is TGTGCCAGCAGTGAAGCGCGGGGGATTCAGCCCCAGCATTTT.

V usage is TRBV6-2 or TRBV6-3 and J usage is TRBJ2-3; unclear D gene. Germline V gene data show CDR1 as MNHEY and CDR2 as SVGEGT. V lost 5 bases and J 7 bases, leaving 16 bases between the germline ends. The CDR3 is 14 amino acids. CDR3 sequence reads: CASSISRPVNTQYF. The CDR3 DNA is TGTGCCAGCAGTATCTCGAGGCCGGTGAATACGCAGTATTTT.

This clone has a handful of counts. The V call is TRBV7-8, the J call TRBJ2-1, with 10 nucleotides matching TRBD2. V gave up 3 bases and J gave up 1 base; unmatched junction bases: 0. CDR3 length: 15 amino acids. Germline V lookup: CDR1 SGHVS, CDR2 FQNEAQ. The CDR3 loop reads CASSLGLASYNEQFF. The DNA for the CDR3 is TGTGCCAGCAGCTTGGGACTAGCGTCCTACAATGAGCAGTTCTTC.

This chain uses TRBV2 with TRBJ2-2; the match to TRBD2 covers 10 bases. J was trimmed by 6 bases and V by 10 bases; bases with no gene match: 8. The CDR3 length is 14 residues. In germline, CDR1 is SNHLY, CDR2 FYNNEI. Here the CDR3 reads CAKEREGIAGELFF. The CDR3 nucleotides are TGTGCCAAAGAGCGGGAGGGTATAGCCGGGGAGCTGTTTTTT.

The rearrangement joins TRBV27 to TRBJ1-5; TRBD1 agrees at 8 bases. The germline gives CDR1 MNHEY, CDR2 SMNVEV (reference sequence). After removal of 5 bases from V and 3 bases from J, the junction contained 3 bases not matched to a gene. This CDR3 is 14 amino acids long. The CDR3 here is CASSRTGINQPQHF. As DNA, the CDR3 is TGTGCCAGCAGTAGGACAGGGATCAATCAGCCCCAGCATTTT.

This clone has a handful of counts. V usage is TRBV18 and J usage is TRBJ2-5, with TRBD1 identical over 7 bases. J lost 1 base, V lost 5 bases, and 4 bases had no gene match. Germline V gene sequence: CDR1 KGHSH, CDR2 LQKENI. This CDR3 is built from 14 residues. The CDR3: CASSSGTVQETQYF. The CDR3 coding sequence is TGTGCCAGCTCATCAGGGACAGTCCAAGAGACCCAGTACTTC.

The chain uses TRBV6-5 and TRBJ1-2, with D possibly being TRBD1 (6 bases). The CDR3 is made up of 15 amino acids. V shed 8 bases and J shed 3 bases, with 19 bases lying between them. Germline CDR1 and CDR2: MNHEY and SVGAGI. CDR3 coding DNA: TGTGCCAGCTTTAGCGGGGGGCGCTTGGACTATGGCTACACCTTC. This translates into CASFSGGRLDYGYTF.

The CDR3 reads CASSSGDRGARYTF. CDR3 nucleotide sequence: TGTGCCAGCAGCAGCGGGGACAGGGGAGCTCGCTACACCTTC. The chain recombines TRBV7-6 with TRBJ1-2; TRBD1 matches 10 bases. The ends lost 5 bases at V and 9 bases at J; junction bases unmatched: 9. Germline CDR1 SGHVS, CDR2 FNYEAQ. The CDR3 consists of 14 residues.

The gene calls are TRBV27 and TRBJ1-1; a weak D match, TRBD1 (5 bases). Germline V gene data show CDR1 as MNHEY and CDR2 as SMNVEV (reference sequence). The CDR3 is 18 residues long. The ends were cut back, 6 bases at V and 4 bases at J, with 27 bases in the middle. CDR3 loop: CASRSFSAGRKYVTEAFF. CDR3 nucleotides: TGTGCCAGCAGGTCCTTTTCCGCAGGGCGGAAATATGTCACTGAAGCTTTCTTT.

The rearrangement links TRBV2 to TRBJ1-2; no definite D call. The CDR3 has 14 residues. Germline V CDR1 and CDR2: SNHLY, FYNNEI. V gave up 6 bases and J gave up 5 bases, with 16 bases separating them. The CDR3 protein is CASREWVTEYGYTF. In nucleotides, the CDR3 is TGTGCCAGCAGAGAATGGGTGACGGAGTATGGCTACACCTTC.

The V and J genes are TRBV19 and TRBJ2-5; 7 bases agree with TRBD1. V was clipped by 8 bases and J by 5 bases; unmatched bases: 17. The CDR3 covers 16 residues. The germline V gene has CDR1 LNHDA and CDR2 SQIVND (reference sequence). The CDR3 loop reads CASAPGTAVFSETQYF. As DNA, the CDR3 is TGTGCCAGTGCACCGGGGACAGCGGTTTTCTCCGAGACCCAGTACTTC.

The chain couples TRBV19 to TRBJ2-1; 7 bases are shared with TRBD2. V lost 4 bases to trimming and J lost 8 bases; unmatched junction nucleotides: 8. The CDR3 consists of 14 residues. Germline V gene lookup returns CDR1 LNHDA and CDR2 SQIVND (reference sequence). CDR3 sequence: CASSRPGGEDEQFF. Here the CDR3 DNA reads TGTGCCAGTAGTAGGCCGGGGGGAGAGGATGAGCAGTTCTTC.

The chain uses TRBV27 and TRBJ2-2; 9 bases align to TRBD1. The CDR3 is 17 amino acids. The trim removed 1 base at V and 7 bases at J, leaving 10 bases unmatched. From germline, CDR1 is MNHEY and CDR2 SMNVEV (reference sequence). The CDR3 loop reads CASSLFGTGSFRGELFF. In DNA form, the CDR3 reads TGTGCCAGCAGTTTATTCGGGACAGGGTCTTTTCGCGGGGAGCTGTTTTTT.

Many counts were recorded for this clone. V is TRBV27 and J is TRBJ1-2, with a tentative D call TRBD1 (5 bases). V dropped 0 bases and J dropped 5 bases, with 16 bases sitting between them. The CDR3 is 16 residues long. From germline, CDR1 is MNHEY and CDR2 SMNVEV (reference sequence). The CDR3 sequence is CASSLSIETATYGYTF. CDR3 nucleotides: TGTGCCAGCAGTTTATCCATCGAGACAGCCACTTATGGCTACACCTTC.

As DNA, the CDR3 is TGTGCCAGCAGCCCCTACGGACTAGTAGAGACCCAGTACTTC. Amino acid sequence: CASSPYGLVETQYF. This sequence joins TRBV6-5 and TRBJ2-5, with TRBD2 matching over 7 bases. Trimming at V came to 6 bases and at J to 4 bases, leaving 8 bases not matched to a gene. The CDR3 spans 14 residues. Germline CDR1 MNHEY, CDR2 SVGAGI.

The gene calls are TRBV12-3 or TRBV12-4 and TRBJ1-4; no reliable D call. CDR3 length: 11 residues. The ends were cut back, 6 bases at V and 7 bases at J, with 6 bases in the middle. CDR3 nucleotides: TGTGCCAGCAGAGCTGGTGAAAAACTGTTTTTT. It encodes CASRAGEKLFF.

The CDR3 coding sequence is TGTGCCAGCAGGAACGGACAGGGGGCCTACGAGCAGTACTTC. Protein: CASRNGQGAYEQYF. The chain employs TRBV6-5 and TRBJ2-7, with TRBD1 identical over 10 bases. The CDR3 has 14 amino acids. Germline CDR1 and CDR2: MNHEY and SVGAGI. Trimming removed 6 bases from V and 2 bases from J; junction bases left unmatched: 4.

This chain links TRBV6-2 or TRBV6-3 with TRBJ2-5, with a weak D call TRBD2 (6 bases). Germline CDR1 MNHEY, CDR2 SVGEGT. The CDR3 is made up of 15 amino acids. V lost 4 bases, J lost 5 bases, and 17 bases lay in between. The CDR3 region is CASSSGGGMGETQYF. CDR3 DNA: TGTGCCAGCAGTTCCGGTGGGGGGATGGGGGAGACCCAGTACTTC.

This chain links TRBV29-1 with TRBJ1-1; D unclear. Germline CDR1 and CDR2: SQVTM and ANQGSEA. Trimming took off 4 bases at V and 11 bases at J, with 20 bases between the two ends. The CDR3 contains 13 residues. CDR3 sequence (DNA): TGCAGCGTTGCTCACGTCGAACCTGGGGAGGCTTTCTTT. Protein: CSVAHVEPGEAFF.

The CDR3 spells CASSSVGGINSPLHF. CDR3 coding DNA: TGTGCCAGCAGCTCGGTGGGGGGAATCAATTCACCCCTCCACTTT. J is TRBJ1-6 and V is TRBV7-6; D might be TRBD1 (5 bases). CDR3 size: 15 residues. Germline V CDR1 and CDR2: SGHVS, FNYEAQ. V lost 4 bases to trimming and J lost 7 bases, with 14 bases between them.

This clone was seen more than once but under ten times. The chain couples TRBV28 to TRBJ1-2; D call uncertain. The V gene lost 8 bases and the J gene lost 7 bases, with 14 bases spanning the gap. The CDR3 has 12 amino acids. Germline CDR1 reads MDHEN; CDR2 reads SYDVKM. CDR3 loop: CASLPNSGGYTF. The CDR3 nucleotides are TGTGCCAGCCTACCCAATTCGGGTGGCTACACCTTC.

The chain combines TRBV18 with TRBJ2-1, with 8 bases aligning to TRBD2. V shed 2 bases, J shed 6 bases, and the junction held 6 bases outside the gene matches. CDR3 length: 15 residues. Germline V lookup: CDR1 KGHSH, CDR2 LQKENI. CDR3 amino acids: CASSPSLAGGNEQFF. The CDR3 DNA is TGTGCCAGCTCACCAAGTCTCGCGGGGGGCAATGAGCAGTTCTTC.

The chain employs TRBV24-1 and TRBJ2-1; the match to TRBD2 covers 12 bases. CDR1 KGHDR and CDR2 SFDVKD come from the germline V gene. The CDR3 is 16 amino acids. Trimming cost V 4 bases and J 5 bases; bases outside gene matches: 5. CDR3 nucleotide sequence: TGTGCCACCAGTGAAACGGGACTAGCGGGCAACAATGAGCAGTTCTTC. It is translated as CATSETGLAGNNEQFF.

The CDR3 reads CARGPEAFF. The CDR3 DNA reads TGTGCCAGGGGGCCTGAAGCTTTCTTT. The chain uses TRBV6-6 and TRBJ1-1; D possibly corresponds to TRBD1 (5 bases). The V gene's germline CDR1 is MNHNY and CDR2 SVGAGI (reference sequence). The CDR3 consists of 9 residues. V was clipped by 9 bases and J by 6 bases, with 5 bases between them.

The CDR3 here is CASSRRGEELFF. The CDR3, as DNA: TGTGCCAGCAGCCGCCGGGGAGAGGAGCTGTTTTTT. V usage is TRBV3-1 (or the pseudogene TRBV3-2) and J usage is TRBJ2-2, with TRBD2 as a possible D gene (5 bases). The CDR3 is made up of 12 amino acids. Trimming pared 4 bases from V and 10 bases from J, leaving 10 bases between. The germline V gene encodes CDR1 LGHDT and CDR2 YNNKEL (reference sequence).

The rearrangement uses TRBV14 and TRBJ1-1; a weak D match, TRBD1 (5 bases). Germline CDR1 reads SGHDN; CDR2 reads FVKESK. With 4 bases removed from V and 5 bases from J, the gap between germline ends came to 17 bases. The CDR3 extends over 15 amino acids. CDR3 in amino acids: CASSLNLVGGTEAFF. CDR3 coding DNA: TGTGCCAGCAGCCTAAACCTGGTCGGGGGAACTGAAGCTTTCTTT.

The J gene is TRBJ2-7, the V gene TRBV28; D might be TRBD2 (5 bases). Germline CDR1 MDHEN, CDR2 SYDVKM. The V end lost 7 bases, the J end lost 4 bases, and 23 bases lay between the germline ends. The CDR3 totals 16 residues. The CDR3 region has the DNA TGTGCCAGCATCCCCTCGGGGATAAAGAGCAAATACGAGCAGTACTTC. This encodes CASIPSGIKSKYEQYF.

V is TRBV28 and J is TRBJ2-7; D remains unclear. The germline V gene encodes CDR1 MDHEN and CDR2 SYDVKM. The ends were cut back, 6 bases at V and 7 bases at J, with 16 bases in the middle. The CDR3 is made up of 13 amino acids. DNA for the CDR3: TGTGCCAGCAGCCTAACTATTCTGAGGGAGCAGTACTTC. Protein sequence: CASSLTILREQYF.

The chain links TRBV19 to TRBJ1-3; D gene unclear. The germline CDR1 and CDR2 sequences are LNHDA and SQIVND (reference sequence). V dropped 3 bases and J dropped 2 bases, with 14 bases sitting between them. This CDR3 has 16 amino acids. CDR3 bases: TGTGCCAGTAGTATTTGGCTGAAGGCGGCTGGAAACACCATATATTTT. Translated: CASSIWLKAAGNTIYF. Supplemented by reference TRBV19 and TRBJ1-3, the full variable domain reads DGGITQSPKYLFRKEGQNVTLSCEQNLNHDAMYWYRQDPGQGLRLIYYSQIVNDFQKGDIAEGYSVSREKKESFPLTVTSAQKNPTAFYLCASSIWLKAAGNTIYFGEGSWLTVV.

The chain links TRBV6-6 to TRBJ2-7; a weak D match, TRBD1 (6 bases). Per the germline V gene, CDR1 is MNHNY and CDR2 is SVGAGI (reference sequence). V lost 7 bases, J lost 2 bases, and 12 bases lay in between. The CDR3 extends over 13 amino acids. The CDR3 sequence is CASIRGQPYEQYF. CDR3 sequence (DNA): TGTGCCAGCATCAGAGGACAGCCCTACGAGCAGTACTTC.